One sample yielded the 25 T cell receptor beta chains listed below, sequenced in a study of cytomegalovirus exposure and HLA in healthy donors. The primer mix had 60 Vbeta and 13 Jbeta primers. Libraries were prepared by immunoSEQ multiplex PCR; TCRdb keeps only in-frame clonotypes and omits some of them. The sample's table shows 110,000 to 150,000 clones. Sequenced sample: PBMCs. These receptors all stem from a male donor in good health and CMV-seronegative.

The chain is built from TRBV29-1 and TRBJ1-1, with D perhaps TRBD1 (6 bases). CDR1 is SQVTM and CDR2 is ANQGSEA in the germline V gene. V was clipped by 2 bases and J by 2 bases, with 12 bases between them. The CDR3 totals 14 residues. In DNA form, the CDR3 reads TGCAGCGTTGAAATGACAGGAGTAAACACTGAAGCTTTCTTT. Residues: CSVEMTGVNTEAFF.

The J gene is TRBJ2-7, the V gene TRBV7-6, with 10 bases lining up with TRBD1. After removal of 0 bases from V and 2 bases from J, the junction contained 4 bases not matched to a gene. The CDR3 spans 16 residues. Germline loops: CDR1 SGHVS, CDR2 FNYEAQ. This CDR3 reads CASSLAGGQGTYEQYF. As DNA, the CDR3 is TGTGCCAGCAGCTTAGCTGGGGGACAGGGGACCTACGAGCAGTACTTC.

This chain joins TRBV16 and TRBJ2-7; D not certain. Per germline, CDR1 KGHSY and CDR2 FQNENV. CDR3 length: 14 residues. V was pared by 4 bases and J by 3 bases, with 13 bases between. The CDR3 region has the DNA TGTGCCAGCAGCCCCCTCCTCGACAACTACGAGCAGTACTTC. Its protein is CASSPLLDNYEQYF.

The chain combines TRBV30 with TRBJ2-1; 14 nucleotides align to TRBD2. J lost 4 bases, V lost 3 bases, and 8 bases had no gene match. The CDR3 consists of 17 residues. Germline lookup yields CDR1 GTSNPN and CDR2 SVGIG (reference sequence). The CDR3 is CAWRPRGTSGSYNEQFF. DNA for the CDR3: TGTGCCTGGAGGCCTCGCGGGACTAGCGGGAGTTACAATGAGCAGTTCTTC.

V usage is TRBV25-1 and J usage is TRBJ1-2, with D possibly being TRBD1 (5 bases). There are 16 residues in the CDR3. Germline V lookup: CDR1 MGHDK, CDR2 SYGVNS. The V end was cut by 8 bases, the J end by 1 base, with 20 bases between. In DNA form, the CDR3 reads TGTGCCAGCTCCGCTTTAGGGCAGGGTGGTAACTATGGCTACACCTTC. Its protein is CASSALGQGGNYGYTF.

The V gene is TRBV4-1, the J gene TRBJ2-5; 7 nucleotides match TRBD2. Trimming cost V 4 bases and J 4 bases; bases outside gene matches: 6. The CDR3 consists of 14 residues. From germline, CDR1 is MGHRA and CDR2 YSYEKL. Written as DNA, the CDR3 is TGCGCCAGCAGCCCCATTTCGGGGGGAGAGACCCAGTACTTC. It translates to CASSPISGGETQYF.

The genes are TRBV14 and TRBJ2-5; D ambiguous. The CDR3 totals 13 residues. V shed 3 bases and J shed 3 bases, with 8 bases lying between them. CDR1 SGHDN and CDR2 FVKESK come from the germline V gene. The CDR3 nucleotides are TGTGCCAGCAGCCAGTATCGGGAAGAGACCCAGTACTTC. This translates into CASSQYREETQYF.

The J gene is TRBJ1-1, the V gene TRBV18; 7 bases match TRBD1. CDR1 and CDR2 from the germline V gene are KGHSH and LQKENI. Trimming cost V 3 bases and J 0 bases; bases outside gene matches: 13. The CDR3 sequence is 18 residues long. CDR3 in DNA: TGTGCCAGCTCACCCAGACAGGGAGTGTCAACCCTGAACACTGAAGCTTTCTTT. This sequence encodes CASSPRQGVSTLNTEAFF.

The CDR3 bases are TGCAGCGCCGGGGGGGGCGAGGGCACTGAAGCTTTCTTT. Translated: CSAGGGEGTEAFF. The chain carries TRBV29-1 and TRBJ1-1; maybe TRBD1 (6 bases). Trimming pared 7 bases from V and 4 bases from J, leaving 16 bases between. The germline CDR1 and CDR2 sequences are SQVTM and ANQGSEA. The CDR3 has 13 amino acids.

This chain uses TRBV6-4 with TRBJ1-4; 9 positions agree with TRBD1. In germline, CDR1 is MRHNA, CDR2 SNTAGT. The CDR3 runs to 16 residues. With 3 bases clipped from V and 5 bases from J, the junction kept 7 bases outside the gene matches. CDR3 in DNA: TGTGCCAGCAGTGAACAGGGACAGGGAGGCAATGAAAAACTGTTTTTT. Its protein is CASSEQGQGGNEKLFF.

The chain links TRBV10-1 to TRBJ2-1, with TRBD2 matching 11 bases. CDR1 and CDR2 from the germline V gene are WNHNN and SYGVQD (reference sequence). V was clipped by 1 base and J by 4 bases; unmatched bases: 0. The CDR3 is made up of 15 amino acids. The CDR3: CASSEWTSGYNEQFF. Here the CDR3 DNA reads TGCGCCAGCAGTGAGTGGACTAGCGGGTACAATGAGCAGTTCTTC.

The gene calls are TRBV5-6 and TRBJ2-7, with TRBD1 matching over 8 bases. Trimming at V came to 3 bases and at J to 6 bases, leaving 8 bases not matched to a gene. Germline V gene lookup returns CDR1 SGHDT and CDR2 YYEEEE. This CDR3 has 14 residues. CDR3: CASSSGQVRGEQYF. The CDR3 coding sequence is TGTGCCAGCAGCTCGGGACAGGTTAGGGGCGAGCAGTACTTC.

The V gene is TRBV18, the J gene TRBJ2-1, with 13 bases matching TRBD2. With 0 bases clipped from V and 6 bases from J, the junction kept 2 bases outside the gene matches. CDR1 and CDR2 from the germline V gene are KGHSH and LQKENI. The CDR3 is 16 residues long. As DNA, the CDR3 is TGTGCCAGCTCACCACCTACTAGCGGGAGGGCCAATGAGCAGTTCTTC. This sequence encodes CASSPPTSGRANEQFF. The variable domain in full, completed from reference TRBV18 and TRBJ2-1, reads NAGVMQNPRHLVRRRGQEARLRCSPMKGHSHVYWYRQLPEEGLKFMVYLQKENIIDESGMPKERFSAEFPKEGPSILRIQQVVRGDSAAYFCASSPPTSGRANEQFFGPGTRLTVL.

V usage is TRBV7-2 and J usage is TRBJ1-1, with 11 bases aligning to TRBD1. Unmatched junction bases numbered 9, after V lost 2 bases and J lost 1 base. The CDR3 has 18 residues. Germline CDR1 SGHTA, CDR2 FQGNSA. As DNA, the CDR3 is TGTGCCAGCAGCTTATCCGGGACAGGGGGAAGAGGGAACACTGAAGCTTTCTTT. Translation gives CASSLSGTGGRGNTEAFF.

The V and J genes are TRBV6-6 and TRBJ1-6; D gene unclear. The CDR3 has 14 residues. Germline CDR1 reads MNHNY; CDR2 reads SVGAGI (reference sequence). V was cut by 2 bases and J by 10 bases, with 12 bases left in between. The CDR3 DNA follows: TGTGCCAGCAGTTACGCAATGGAGGGCTCACCCCTCCACTTT. Protein product: CASSYAMEGSPLHF.

The DNA for the CDR3 is TGTGCCACCAGCAGAGACAGGATCCAGGGATCCTCCTACAATGAGCAGTTCTTC. Amino acid sequence: CATSRDRIQGSSYNEQFF. The genes are TRBV15 and TRBJ2-1, with D perhaps matching TRBD1 (5 bases). CDR3 length equals 18 residues. Germline V gene lookup returns CDR1 LNHNV and CDR2 YYDKDF (reference sequence). Trimming shortened V by 0 bases and J by 0 bases, and 15 bases separated the two germline ends.

This rearrangement joins TRBV27 to TRBJ2-7; D is uncertain. CDR3 length: 14 residues. Germline V gene lookup returns CDR1 MNHEY and CDR2 SMNVEV (reference sequence). Trimming left V 5 bases short and J 2 bases short, with 13 bases between. The CDR3, as DNA: TGTGCCAGCAGTACTACCCCCCGGGCCTACGAGCAGTACTTC. As protein: CASSTTPRAYEQYF.

The chain has TRBV5-1 and TRBJ2-1; TRBD2 matches at 14 bases. Germline V CDR1 and CDR2: SGHRS, YFSETQ. The V segment lost 3 bases and the J segment 2 bases; nucleotides outside the gene matches: 10. The CDR3 length is 19 residues. The CDR3 DNA reads TGCGCCAGCAGCTCCGGGACTAGCGGGAGATTAGTCCCCTACAATGAGCAGTTCTTC. Its translation: CASSSGTSGRLVPYNEQFF.

The chain has TRBV7-9 and TRBJ2-3, with a tentative D call TRBD1 (6 bases). This CDR3 is 16 amino acids long. Germline CDR1 reads SEHNR; CDR2 reads FQNEAQ (reference sequence). V lost 1 base, J lost 2 bases, and 13 bases lay in between. CDR3 nucleotides: TGTGCCAGCAGCTTAGTGGGGGCAGAAAACACAGATACGCAGTATTTT. It codes for CASSLVGAENTDTQYF.

This chain uses TRBV7-9 with TRBJ1-5; tentative D call: TRBD1 (6 bases). The CDR3 contains 14 residues. Trimming cost V 3 bases and J 4 bases, with 10 bases left between them. CDR1 and CDR2 (germline): SEHNR, FQNEAQ (reference sequence). The CDR3 sequence is CASSFGQYNQPQHF. CDR3 sequence (DNA): TGTGCCAGCAGCTTCGGACAGTATAATCAGCCCCAGCATTTT.

This rearrangement joins TRBV19 to TRBJ1-1, with D uncertain. The CDR3 is 14 amino acids. The ends were cut back, 7 bases at V and 4 bases at J, with 16 bases in the middle. CDR1 LNHDA and CDR2 SQIVND come from the germline V gene (reference sequence). This CDR3 is CASTRTGSLTEAFF. The CDR3 nucleotides read TGTGCCAGTACCAGAACCGGGTCCCTCACTGAAGCTTTCTTT. The entire variable domain, with the rest obtained from reference TRBV19 and TRBJ1-1, is as follows: DGGITQSPKYLFRKEGQNVTLSCEQNLNHDAMYWYRQDPGQGLRLIYYSQIVNDFQKGDIAEGYSVSREKKESFPLTVTSAQKNPTAFYLCASTRTGSLTEAFFGQGTRLTVV.

The chain employs TRBV19 and TRBJ1-5; TRBD1 agrees at 7 bases. Per the germline V gene, CDR1 is LNHDA and CDR2 is SQIVND (reference sequence). The junction had 9 bases not matched to a gene; V was cut back by 1 base and J by 0 bases. CDR3 length equals 18 residues. The CDR3, as DNA: TGTGCCAGTAGTATAGGTTTGAGGGGGCAGCTTAGCAATCAGCCCCAGCATTTT. Translating it yields CASSIGLRGQLSNQPQHF.

The rearrangement joins TRBV9 to TRBJ2-3; tentatively, D is TRBD2 (5 bases). Germline V lookup: CDR1 SGDLS, CDR2 YYNGEE. The CDR3 loop spans 17 amino acids. Trimming took off 3 bases at V and 0 bases at J, with 17 bases between the two ends. The CDR3 DNA follows: TGTGCCAGCAGCGGGGCCTCGGGGATCCGAAGCACAGATACGCAGTATTTT. Amino acids: CASSGASGIRSTDTQYF.

This sequence joins TRBV30 and TRBJ2-4; 10 nucleotides line up with TRBD2. Trimming at V came to 3 bases and at J to 1 base, leaving 6 bases not matched to a gene. In germline, CDR1 is GTSNPN, CDR2 SVGIG (reference sequence). CDR3 length: 16 residues. The CDR3 region has the DNA TGTGCCTGGAGCCTACTAGCGGGGTTGGCCAAAAACATTCAGTACTTC. Translation: CAWSLLAGLAKNIQYF.

The chain has TRBV5-1 and TRBJ2-3, with 9 bases identical to TRBD2. CDR3 length: 16 amino acids. In germline, CDR1 is SGHRS, CDR2 YFSETQ. V lost 5 bases to trimming and J lost 3 bases; unmatched junction nucleotides: 10. The chain's CDR3 is CASSPLRSGGTDTQYF. CDR3 bases: TGCGCCAGCAGTCCTCTACGTAGCGGGGGAACAGATACGCAGTATTTT.